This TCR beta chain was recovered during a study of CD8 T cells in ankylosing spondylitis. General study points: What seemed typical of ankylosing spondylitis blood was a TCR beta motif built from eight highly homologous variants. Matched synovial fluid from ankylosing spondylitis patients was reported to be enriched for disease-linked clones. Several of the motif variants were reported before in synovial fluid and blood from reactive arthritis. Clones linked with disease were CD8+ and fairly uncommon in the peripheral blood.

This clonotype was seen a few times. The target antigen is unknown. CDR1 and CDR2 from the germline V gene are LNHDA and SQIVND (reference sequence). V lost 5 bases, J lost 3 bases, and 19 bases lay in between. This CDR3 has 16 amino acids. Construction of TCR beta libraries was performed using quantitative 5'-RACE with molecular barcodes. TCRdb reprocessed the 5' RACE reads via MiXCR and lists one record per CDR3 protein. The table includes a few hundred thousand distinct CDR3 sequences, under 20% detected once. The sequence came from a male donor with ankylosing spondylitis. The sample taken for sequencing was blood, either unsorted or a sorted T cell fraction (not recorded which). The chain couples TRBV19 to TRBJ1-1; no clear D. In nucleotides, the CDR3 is TGTGCCAGTAGTCCCCCCCGCCGGGGAGGAGACACTGAAGCTTTCTTT. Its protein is CASSPPRRGGDTEAFF. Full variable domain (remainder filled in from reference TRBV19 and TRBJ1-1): DGGITQSPKYLFRKEGQNVTLSCEQNLNHDAMYWYRQDPGQGLRLIYYSQIVNDFQKGDIAEGYSVSREKKESFPLTVTSAQKNPTAFYLCASSPPRRGGDTEAFFGQGTRLTVV.